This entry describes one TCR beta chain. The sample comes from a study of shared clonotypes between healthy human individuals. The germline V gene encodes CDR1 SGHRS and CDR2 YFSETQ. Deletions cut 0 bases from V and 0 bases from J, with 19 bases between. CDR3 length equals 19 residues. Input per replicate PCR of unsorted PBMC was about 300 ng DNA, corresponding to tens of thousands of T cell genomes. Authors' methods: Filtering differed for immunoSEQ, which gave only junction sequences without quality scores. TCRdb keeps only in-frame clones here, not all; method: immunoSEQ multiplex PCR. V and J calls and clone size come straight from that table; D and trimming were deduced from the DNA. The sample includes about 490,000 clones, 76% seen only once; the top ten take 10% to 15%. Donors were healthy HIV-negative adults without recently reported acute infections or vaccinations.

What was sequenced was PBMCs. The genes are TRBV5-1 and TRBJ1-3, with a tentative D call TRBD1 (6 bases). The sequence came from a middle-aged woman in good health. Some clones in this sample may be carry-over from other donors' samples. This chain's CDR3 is CASSLGLPGGDHSGNTIYF. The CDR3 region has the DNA TGCGCCAGCAGCTTGGGGTTGCCCGGGGGCGACCACTCTGGAAACACCATATATTTT.